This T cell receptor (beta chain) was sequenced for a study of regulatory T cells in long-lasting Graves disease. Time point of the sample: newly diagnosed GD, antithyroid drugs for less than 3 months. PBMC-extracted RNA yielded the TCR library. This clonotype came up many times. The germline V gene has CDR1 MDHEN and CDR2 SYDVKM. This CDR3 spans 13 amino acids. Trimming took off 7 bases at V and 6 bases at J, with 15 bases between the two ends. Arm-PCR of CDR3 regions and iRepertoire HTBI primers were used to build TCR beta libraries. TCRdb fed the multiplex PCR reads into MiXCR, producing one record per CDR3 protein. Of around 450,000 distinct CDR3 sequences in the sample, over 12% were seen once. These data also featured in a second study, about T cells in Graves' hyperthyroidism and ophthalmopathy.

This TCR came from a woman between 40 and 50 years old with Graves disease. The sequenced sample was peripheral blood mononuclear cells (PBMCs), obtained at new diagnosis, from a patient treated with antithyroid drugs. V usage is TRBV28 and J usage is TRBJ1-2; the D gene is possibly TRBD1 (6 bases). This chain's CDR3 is CASTSGGAHGYTF. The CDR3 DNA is TGTGCCAGCACCAGTGGGGGGGCGCATGGCTACACCTTC.